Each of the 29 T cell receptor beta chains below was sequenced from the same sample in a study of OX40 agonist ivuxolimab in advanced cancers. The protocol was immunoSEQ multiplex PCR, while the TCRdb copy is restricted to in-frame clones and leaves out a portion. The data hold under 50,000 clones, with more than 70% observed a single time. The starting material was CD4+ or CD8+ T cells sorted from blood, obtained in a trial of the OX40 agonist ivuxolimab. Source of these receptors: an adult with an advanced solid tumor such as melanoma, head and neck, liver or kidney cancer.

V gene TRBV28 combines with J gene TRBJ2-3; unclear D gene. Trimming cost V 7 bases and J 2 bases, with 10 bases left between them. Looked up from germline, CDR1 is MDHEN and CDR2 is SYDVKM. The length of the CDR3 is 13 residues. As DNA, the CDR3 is TGTGCCAGCAAACGGACGGTCACAGATACGCAGTATTTT. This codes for CASKRTVTDTQYF.

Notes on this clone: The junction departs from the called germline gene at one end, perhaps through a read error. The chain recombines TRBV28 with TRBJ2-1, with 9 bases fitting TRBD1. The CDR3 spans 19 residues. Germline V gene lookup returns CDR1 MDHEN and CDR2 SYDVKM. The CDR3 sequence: CASRPGQGYFFSSFNEQFF. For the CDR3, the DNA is TGTGCCAGCAGACCGGGACAGGGCTATTTTTTTAGCTCCTTCAATGAGCAGTTCTTC.

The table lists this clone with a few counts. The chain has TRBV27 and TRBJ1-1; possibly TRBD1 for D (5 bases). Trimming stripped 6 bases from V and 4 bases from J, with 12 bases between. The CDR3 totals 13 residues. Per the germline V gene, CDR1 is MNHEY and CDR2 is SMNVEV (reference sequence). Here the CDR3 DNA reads TGTGCCAGCAGCTCTTGGGGGATCACTGAAGCTTTCTTT. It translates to CASSSWGITEAFF.

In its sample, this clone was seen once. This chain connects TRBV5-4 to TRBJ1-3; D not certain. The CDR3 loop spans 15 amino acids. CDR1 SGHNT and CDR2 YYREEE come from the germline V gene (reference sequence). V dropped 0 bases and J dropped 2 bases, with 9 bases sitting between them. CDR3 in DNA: TGTGCCAGCAGCTTGGACGGCTTGGCTGGAAACACCATATATTTT. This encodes CASSLDGLAGNTIYF.

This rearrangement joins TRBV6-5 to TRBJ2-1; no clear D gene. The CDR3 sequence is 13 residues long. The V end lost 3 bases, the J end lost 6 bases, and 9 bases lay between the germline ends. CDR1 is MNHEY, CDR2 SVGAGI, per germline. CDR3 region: CASSYPPSNEQFF. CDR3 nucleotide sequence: TGTGCCAGCAGTTATCCGCCCAGCAATGAGCAGTTCTTC.

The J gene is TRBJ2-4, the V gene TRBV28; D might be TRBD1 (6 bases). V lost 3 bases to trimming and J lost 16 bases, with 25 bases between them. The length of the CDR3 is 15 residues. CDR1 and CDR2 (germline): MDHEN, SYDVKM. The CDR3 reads CASSLTGTRFSGNYF. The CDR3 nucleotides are TGTGCCAGCAGTTTGACGGGGACACGTTTTTCGGGAAATTACTTC.

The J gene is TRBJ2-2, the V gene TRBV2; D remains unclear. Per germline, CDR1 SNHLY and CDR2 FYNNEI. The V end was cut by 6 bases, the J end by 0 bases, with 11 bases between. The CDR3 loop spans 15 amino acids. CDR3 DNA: TGTGCCAGCAGCTGGCTTGGCCCGAACACCGGGGAGCTGTTTTTT. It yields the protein CASSWLGPNTGELFF.

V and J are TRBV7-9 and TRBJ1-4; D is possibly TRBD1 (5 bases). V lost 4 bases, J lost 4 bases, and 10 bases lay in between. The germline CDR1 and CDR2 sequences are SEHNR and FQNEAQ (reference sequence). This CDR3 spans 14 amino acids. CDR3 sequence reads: CASSWGGDNEKLFF. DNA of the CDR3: TGTGCCAGCAGCTGGGGCGGGGATAATGAAAAACTGTTTTTT.

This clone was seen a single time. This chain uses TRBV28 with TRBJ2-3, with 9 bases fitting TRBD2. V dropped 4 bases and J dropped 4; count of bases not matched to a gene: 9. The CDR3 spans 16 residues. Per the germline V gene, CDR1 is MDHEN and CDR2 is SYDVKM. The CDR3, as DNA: TGTGCCAGCAGTTATTCTAGCGGGAATCCTGCAGATACGCAGTATTTT. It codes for CASSYSSGNPADTQYF.

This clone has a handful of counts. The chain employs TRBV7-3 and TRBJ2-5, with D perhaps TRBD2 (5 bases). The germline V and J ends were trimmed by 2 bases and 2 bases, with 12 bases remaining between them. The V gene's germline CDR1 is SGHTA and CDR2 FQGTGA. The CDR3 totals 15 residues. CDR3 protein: CASSLFRGRQETQYF. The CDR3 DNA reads TGTGCCAGCAGCTTATTTCGGGGAAGACAAGAGACCCAGTACTTC.

CDR3 in DNA: TGTGCCAGCAGTGAACACGGGTGGGAGAGGTACAATGAGCAGTTCTTC. Its translation is CASSEHGWERYNEQFF. The chain uses TRBV6-1 and TRBJ2-1, with D possibly matching TRBD2 (5 bases). V was trimmed by 2 bases and J by 4 bases, leaving 15 bases between them. The CDR3 consists of 16 residues. In germline, CDR1 is MNHNS, CDR2 SASEGT.

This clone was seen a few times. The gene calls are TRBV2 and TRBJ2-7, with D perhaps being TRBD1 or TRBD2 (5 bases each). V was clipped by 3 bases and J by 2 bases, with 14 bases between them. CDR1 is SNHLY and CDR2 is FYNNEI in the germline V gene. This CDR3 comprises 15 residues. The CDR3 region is CASSDVGGSTYEQYF. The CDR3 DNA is TGTGCCAGCAGTGACGTTGGGGGTAGTACCTACGAGCAGTACTTC.

The CDR3 loop reads CASSLGLGLNEQFF. The CDR3 nucleotides are TGTGCCAGCAGCCTGGGACTAGGGTTAAATGAGCAGTTCTTC. The gene calls are TRBV11-1 and TRBJ2-1; 8 positions match TRBD2. CDR1 SGHAT and CDR2 FQDESV come from the germline V gene (reference sequence). The junction had 7 bases not matched to a gene; V was cut back by 5 bases and J by 7 bases. CDR3 length equals 14 residues.

The chain's CDR3 is CSVWSTAIYGYTF. The CDR3 region has the DNA TGCAGCGTTTGGTCCACCGCCATCTATGGCTACACCTTC. The V and J genes are TRBV29-1 and TRBJ1-2; D call uncertain. CDR3 length: 13 residues. Trimming removed 5 bases at V and 4 bases at J, with 14 bases between. Per germline, CDR1 SQVTM and CDR2 ANQGSEA.

CDR3 DNA sequence: TGTGCCAGCGGCCGACAGGGGGGCTCGAACACTGAAGCTTTCTTT. Translating gives CASGRQGGSNTEAFF. This chain connects TRBV2 to TRBJ1-1; 9 bases match TRBD1. V shed 8 bases, J shed 1 base, and the junction held 8 bases outside the gene matches. CDR1 and CDR2 (germline): SNHLY, FYNNEI. This CDR3 has 15 residues.

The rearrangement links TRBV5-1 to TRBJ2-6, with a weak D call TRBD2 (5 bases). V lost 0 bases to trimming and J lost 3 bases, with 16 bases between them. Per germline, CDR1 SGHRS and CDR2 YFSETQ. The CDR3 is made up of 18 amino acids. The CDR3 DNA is TGCGCCAGCAGCTTGGGAGGGTTGGGTTCTGGTGGGGCCAACGTCCTGACTTTC. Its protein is CASSLGGLGSGGANVLTF.

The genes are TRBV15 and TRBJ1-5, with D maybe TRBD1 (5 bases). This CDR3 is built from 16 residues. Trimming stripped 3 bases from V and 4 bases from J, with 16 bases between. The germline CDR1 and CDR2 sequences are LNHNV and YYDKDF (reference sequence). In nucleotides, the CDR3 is TGTGCCACCAGCAGTGGGGGTTTGGGGAGGAATCAGCCCCAGCATTTT. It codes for CATSSGGLGRNQPQHF.

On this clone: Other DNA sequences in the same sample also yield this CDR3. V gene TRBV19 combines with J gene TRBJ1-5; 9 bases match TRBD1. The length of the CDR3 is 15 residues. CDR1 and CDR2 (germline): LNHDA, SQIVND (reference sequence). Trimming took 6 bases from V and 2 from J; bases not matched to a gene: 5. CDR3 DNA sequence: TGTGCCAGTAGGGGGGGACAGGGAGGCAATCAGCCCCAGCATTTT. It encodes CASRGGQGGNQPQHF.

Here the CDR3 reads CASSKDRLSNSPLHF. The CDR3 DNA reads as TGTGCCAGCAGCAAGGACAGGCTGAGTAATTCACCCCTCCACTTT. The chain combines TRBV14 with TRBJ1-6; 7 nucleotides agree with TRBD1. Germline V lookup: CDR1 SGHDN, CDR2 FVKESK. CDR3 length equals 15 residues. The V segment lost 5 bases and the J segment 6 bases; nucleotides outside the gene matches: 7.

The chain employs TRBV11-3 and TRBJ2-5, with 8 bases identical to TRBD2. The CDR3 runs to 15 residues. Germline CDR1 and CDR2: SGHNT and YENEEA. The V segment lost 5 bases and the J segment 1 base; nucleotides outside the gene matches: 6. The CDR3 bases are TGTGCCAGCAGCCCCCCGACTAGCGCCCAAGAGACCCAGTACTTC. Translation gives CASSPPTSAQETQYF.

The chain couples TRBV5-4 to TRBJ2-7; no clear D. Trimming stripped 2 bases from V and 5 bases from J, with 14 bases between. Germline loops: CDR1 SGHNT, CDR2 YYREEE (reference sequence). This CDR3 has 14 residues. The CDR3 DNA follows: TGTGCCAGCAGCTTAAAGGGCCGTAGGAACGAGCAGTACTTC. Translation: CASSLKGRRNEQYF. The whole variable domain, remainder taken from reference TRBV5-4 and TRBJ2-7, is ETGVTQSPTHLIKTRGQQVTLRCSSQSGHNTVSWYQQALGQGPQFIFQYYREEENGRGNFPPRFSGLQFPNYSSELNVNALELDDSALYLCASSLKGRRNEQYFGPGTRLTVT.

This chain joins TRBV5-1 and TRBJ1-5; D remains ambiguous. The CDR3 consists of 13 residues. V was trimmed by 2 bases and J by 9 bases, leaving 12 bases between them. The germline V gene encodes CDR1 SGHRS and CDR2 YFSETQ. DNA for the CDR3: TGCGCCAGCAGCTTAGGGCAAGGGTGGCCCCAGCATTTT. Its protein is CASSLGQGWPQHF.

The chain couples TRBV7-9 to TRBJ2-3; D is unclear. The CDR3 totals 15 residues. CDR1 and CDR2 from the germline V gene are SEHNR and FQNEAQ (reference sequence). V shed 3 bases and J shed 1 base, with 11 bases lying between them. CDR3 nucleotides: TGTGCCAGCAGCTTTGGGAAAGGAGGCACAGATACGCAGTATTTT. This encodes CASSFGKGGTDTQYF. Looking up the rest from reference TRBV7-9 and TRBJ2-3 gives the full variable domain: DTGVSQNPRHKITKRGQNVTFRCDPISEHNRLYWYRQTLGQGPEFLTYFQNEAQLEKSRLLSDRFSAERPKGSFSTLEIQRTEQGDSAMYLCASSFGKGGTDTQYFGPGTRLTVL.

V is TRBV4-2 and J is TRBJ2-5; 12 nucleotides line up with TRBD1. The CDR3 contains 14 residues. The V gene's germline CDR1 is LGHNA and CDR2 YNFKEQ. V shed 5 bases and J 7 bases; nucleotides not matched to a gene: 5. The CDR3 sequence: CASSLGQGAGTQYF. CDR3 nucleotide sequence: TGTGCCAGCAGCTTGGGACAGGGGGCAGGGACCCAGTACTTC.

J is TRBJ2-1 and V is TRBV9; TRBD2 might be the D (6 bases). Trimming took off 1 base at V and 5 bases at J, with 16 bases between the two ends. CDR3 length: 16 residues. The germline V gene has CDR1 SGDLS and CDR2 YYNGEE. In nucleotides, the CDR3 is TGTGCCAGCAGCGTAACCCCCGGGACTTCGAACAATGAGCAGTTCTTC. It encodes CASSVTPGTSNNEQFF.

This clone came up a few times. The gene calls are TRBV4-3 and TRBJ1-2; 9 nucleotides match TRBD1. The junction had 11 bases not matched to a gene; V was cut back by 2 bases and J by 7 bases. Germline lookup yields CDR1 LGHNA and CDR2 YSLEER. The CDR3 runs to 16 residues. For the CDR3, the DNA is TGCGCCAGCAGCCAATCCTACGGGACAGGGTTTATTGGCTACACCTTC. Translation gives CASSQSYGTGFIGYTF.

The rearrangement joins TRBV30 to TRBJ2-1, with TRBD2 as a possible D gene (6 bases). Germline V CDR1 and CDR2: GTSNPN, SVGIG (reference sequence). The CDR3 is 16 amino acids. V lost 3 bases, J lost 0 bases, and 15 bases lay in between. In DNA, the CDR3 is TGTGCCTGGAGGGCCCGGGGGATCCGCTCCTACAATGAGCAGTTCTTC. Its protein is CAWRARGIRSYNEQFF.

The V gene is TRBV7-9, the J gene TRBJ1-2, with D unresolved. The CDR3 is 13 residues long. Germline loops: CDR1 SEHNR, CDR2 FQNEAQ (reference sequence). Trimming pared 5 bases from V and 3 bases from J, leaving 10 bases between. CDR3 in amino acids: CASSPYGDYGYTF. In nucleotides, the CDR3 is TGTGCCAGCAGCCCCTACGGGGACTATGGCTACACCTTC.

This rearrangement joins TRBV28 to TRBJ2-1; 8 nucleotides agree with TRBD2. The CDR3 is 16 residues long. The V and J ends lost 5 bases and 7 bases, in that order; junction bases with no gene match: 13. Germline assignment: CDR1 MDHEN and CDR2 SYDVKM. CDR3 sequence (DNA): TGTGCCAGCAGTACCTACGGGAGGGGGAATCGGAATGAGCAGTTCTTC. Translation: CASSTYGRGNRNEQFF. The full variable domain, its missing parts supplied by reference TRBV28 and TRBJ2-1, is DVKVTQSSRYLVKRTGEKVFLECVQDMDHENMFWYRQDPGLGLRLIYFSYDVKMKEKGDIPEGYSVSREKKERFSLILESASTNQTSMYLCASSTYGRGNRNEQFFGPGTRLTVL.